This T cell receptor beta chain came from a study of blood T cell repertoires in COVID-19. Study summary: Sites across the United States, Italy and Spain contributed samples from acute and convalescent COVID-19. T cells, B-cell-depleted T cells, or PBMCs provided the cDNA or gDNA that served as material.

Authors' analysis steps: The authors estimated nucleated cell counts from reference gene primer amplification. Here immunoSEQ multiplex PCR was the method, and the copy in TCRdb shows in-frame clones only, minus some. The D gene and trimming were derived from the DNA, and the V and J assignments and clone size from that table. The sample yields about 140,000 clones, roughly four fifths seen once. Germline CDR1 SEHNR, CDR2 FQNEAQ (reference sequence). This CDR3 is 19 amino acids long. Losses at the gene ends were 5 bases for V and 1 base for J; bases not matched to a gene: 12. The V and J genes are TRBV7-9 and TRBJ1-6, with 9 bases matching TRBD1. This TCR came from a human donor in a cohort sampled during active COVID-19. Sequences were obtained from peripheral blood. CDR3 sequence reads: CASSRLKQGAVSYNSPLHF. The CDR3 region has the DNA TGTGCCAGCAGCCGACTCAAACAGGGGGCGGTATCCTATAATTCACCCCTCCACTTT.